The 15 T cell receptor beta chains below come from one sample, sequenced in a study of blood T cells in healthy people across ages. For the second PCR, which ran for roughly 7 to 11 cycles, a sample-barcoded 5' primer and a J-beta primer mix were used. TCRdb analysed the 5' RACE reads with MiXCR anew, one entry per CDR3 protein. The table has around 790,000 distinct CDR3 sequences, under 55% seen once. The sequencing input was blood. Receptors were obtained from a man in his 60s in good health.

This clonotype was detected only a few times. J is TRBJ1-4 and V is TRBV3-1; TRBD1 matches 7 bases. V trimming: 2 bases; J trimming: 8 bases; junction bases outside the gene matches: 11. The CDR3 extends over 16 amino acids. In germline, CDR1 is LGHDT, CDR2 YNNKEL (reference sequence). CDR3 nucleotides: TGTGCCAGCAGCCAACAGGCGGGGACAGTAGGGGAAAAACTGTTTTTT. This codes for CASSQQAGTVGEKLFF. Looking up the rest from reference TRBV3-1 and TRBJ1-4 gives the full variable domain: DTAVSQTPKYLVTQMGNDKSIKCEQNLGHDTMYWYKQDSKKFLKIMFSYNNKELIINETVPNRFSPKSPDKAHLNLHINSLELGDSAVYFCASSQQAGTVGEKLFFGSGTQLSVL.

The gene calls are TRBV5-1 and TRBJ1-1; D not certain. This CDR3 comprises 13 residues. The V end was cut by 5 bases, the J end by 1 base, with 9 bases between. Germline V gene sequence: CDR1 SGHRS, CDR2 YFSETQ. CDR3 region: CASRSDRNTEAFF. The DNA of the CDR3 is TGCGCCAGCAGGTCGGACCGGAACACTGAAGCTTTCTTT.

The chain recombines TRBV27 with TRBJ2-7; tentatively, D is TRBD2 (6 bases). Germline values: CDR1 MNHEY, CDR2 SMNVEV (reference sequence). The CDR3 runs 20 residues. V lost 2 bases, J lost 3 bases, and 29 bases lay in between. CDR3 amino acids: CASSLKRPGRSGGFRYEQYF. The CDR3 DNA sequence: TGTGCCAGCAGTTTAAAGCGGCCAGGGCGGTCCGGGGGATTTCGCTACGAGCAGTACTTC.

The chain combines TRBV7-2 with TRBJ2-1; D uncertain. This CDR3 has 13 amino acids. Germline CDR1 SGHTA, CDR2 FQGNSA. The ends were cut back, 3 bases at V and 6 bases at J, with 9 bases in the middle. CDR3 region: CASSFYQCNEQFF. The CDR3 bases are TGTGCCAGCAGCTTTTATCAATGCAATGAGCAGTTCTTC.

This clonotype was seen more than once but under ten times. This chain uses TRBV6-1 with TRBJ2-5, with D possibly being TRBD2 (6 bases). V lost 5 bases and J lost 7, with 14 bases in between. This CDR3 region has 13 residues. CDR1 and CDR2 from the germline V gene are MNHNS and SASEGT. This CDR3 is CASSPRLDLTQYF. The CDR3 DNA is TGTGCCAGCAGTCCCCGACTAGATCTGACCCAGTACTTC.

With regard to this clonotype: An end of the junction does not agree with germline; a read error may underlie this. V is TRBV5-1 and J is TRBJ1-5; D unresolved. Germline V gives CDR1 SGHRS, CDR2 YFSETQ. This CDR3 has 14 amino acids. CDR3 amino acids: CASRGASGNRPQHF. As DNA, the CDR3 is TGCGCCAGTCGGGGTGCTAGTGGCAATCGGCCCCAGCATTTT.

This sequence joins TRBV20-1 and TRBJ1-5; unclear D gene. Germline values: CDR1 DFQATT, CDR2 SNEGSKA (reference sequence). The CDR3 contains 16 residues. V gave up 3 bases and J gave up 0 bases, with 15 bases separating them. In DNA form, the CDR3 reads TGCAGTGCTAGCTTGGGTAGTGGCTATAGCAATCAGCCCCAGCATTTT. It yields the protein CSASLGSGYSNQPQHF.

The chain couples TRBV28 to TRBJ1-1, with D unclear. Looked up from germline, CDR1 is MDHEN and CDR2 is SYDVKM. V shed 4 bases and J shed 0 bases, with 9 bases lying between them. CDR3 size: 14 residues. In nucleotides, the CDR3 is TGTGCCAGCAGTTATCACAGCTTGAACACTGAAGCTTTCTTT. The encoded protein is CASSYHSLNTEAFF.

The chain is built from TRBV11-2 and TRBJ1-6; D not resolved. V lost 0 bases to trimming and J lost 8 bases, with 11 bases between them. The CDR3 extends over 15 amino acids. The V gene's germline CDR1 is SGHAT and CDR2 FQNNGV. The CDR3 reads CASSLDFSPDSPLHF. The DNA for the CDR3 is TGTGCCAGCAGCTTAGATTTTTCCCCGGATTCACCCCTCCACTTT.

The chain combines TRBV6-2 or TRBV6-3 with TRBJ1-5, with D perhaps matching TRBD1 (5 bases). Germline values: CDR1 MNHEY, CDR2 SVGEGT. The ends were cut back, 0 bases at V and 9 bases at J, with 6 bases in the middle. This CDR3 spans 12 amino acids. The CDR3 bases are TGTGCCAGCAGTTACTCCGACAGGCCCCAGCATTTT. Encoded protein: CASSYSDRPQHF.

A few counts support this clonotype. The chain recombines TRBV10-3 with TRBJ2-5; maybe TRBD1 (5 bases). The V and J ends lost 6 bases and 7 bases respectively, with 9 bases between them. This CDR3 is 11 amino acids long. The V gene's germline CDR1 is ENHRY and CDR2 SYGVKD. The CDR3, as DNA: TGTGCCATCAGCGAAAGGGGGACCCAGTACTTC. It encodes CAISERGTQYF.

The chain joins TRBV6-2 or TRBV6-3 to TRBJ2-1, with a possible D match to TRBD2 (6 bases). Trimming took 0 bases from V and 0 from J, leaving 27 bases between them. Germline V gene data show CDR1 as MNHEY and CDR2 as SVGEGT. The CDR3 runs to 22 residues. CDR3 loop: CASSYSTDRGSYPTRSYNEQFF. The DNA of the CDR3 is TGTGCCAGCAGTTACTCGACAGATCGGGGGTCCTACCCAACCCGCTCCTACAATGAGCAGTTCTTC.

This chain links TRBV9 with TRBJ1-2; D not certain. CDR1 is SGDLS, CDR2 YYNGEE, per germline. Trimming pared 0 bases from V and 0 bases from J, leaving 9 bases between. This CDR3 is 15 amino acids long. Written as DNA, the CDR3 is TGTGCCAGCAGCGTAGGTACAGCTTCTAACTATGGCTACACCTTC. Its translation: CASSVGTASNYGYTF.

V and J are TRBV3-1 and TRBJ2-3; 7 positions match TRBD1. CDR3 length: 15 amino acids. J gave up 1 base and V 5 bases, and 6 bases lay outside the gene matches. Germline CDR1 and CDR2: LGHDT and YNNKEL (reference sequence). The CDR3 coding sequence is TGTGCCAGCAGCACCCGGACAGGCCGCACAGATACGCAGTATTTT. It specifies CASSTRTGRTDTQYF.

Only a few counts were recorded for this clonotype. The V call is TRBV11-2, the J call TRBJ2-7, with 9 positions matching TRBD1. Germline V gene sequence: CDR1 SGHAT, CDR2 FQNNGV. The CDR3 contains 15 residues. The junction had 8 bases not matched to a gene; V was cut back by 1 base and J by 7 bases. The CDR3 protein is CASSLVGQGRREQYF. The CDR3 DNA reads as TGTGCCAGCAGCTTAGTGGGACAGGGACGACGGGAGCAGTACTTC.